The 25 T cell receptor beta chains below all came from one sample that was sequenced in a study of blood T cell repertoires in COVID-19. Libraries were prepared by immunoSEQ multiplex PCR; TCRdb keeps only in-frame clonotypes and omits some of them. This table has 150,000 to 200,000 clones, around 89% appearing once. The sequenced sample consisted of PBMCs or T cells enriched from blood (not recorded which). Every receptor here comes from a woman aged 18-35 years who had recovered from COVID-19.

The chain uses TRBV30 and TRBJ2-1, with TRBD2 identical over 8 bases. With V trimmed by 3 bases and J by 4 bases, 2 bases remained unmatched. Germline assignment: CDR1 GTSNPN and CDR2 SVGIG (reference sequence). This CDR3 has 13 residues. The CDR3 coding sequence is TGTGCCTGGAGCACTAGCGGATACAATGAGCAGTTCTTC. It encodes CAWSTSGYNEQFF.

CDR3 amino acids: CASSIQAAGGVSSYNEQFF. Here the CDR3 DNA reads TGTGCCAGTAGTATACAGGCAGCGGGAGGCGTAAGCTCCTACAATGAGCAGTTCTTC. V is TRBV19 and J is TRBJ2-1; TRBD2 matches at 9 bases. This CDR3 has 19 amino acids. Germline CDR1 and CDR2: LNHDA and SQIVND (reference sequence). Trimming at V came to 2 bases and at J to 0 bases, leaving 11 bases not matched to a gene.

This sequence joins TRBV4-1 and TRBJ2-2; 12 bases line up with TRBD2. The trim removed 4 bases at V and 0 bases at J, leaving 3 bases unmatched. Germline V gives CDR1 MGHRA, CDR2 YSYEKL. The CDR3 is 17 amino acids. The CDR3 nucleotides read TGCGCCAGCAGCCTAAGGACTAGCGGGGCGAACACCGGGGAGCTGTTTTTT. Translating it yields CASSLRTSGANTGELFF.

This clone was counted once. This chain links TRBV28 with TRBJ1-5; no firm D call. The CDR3 contains 17 residues. The V end was cut by 8 bases, the J end by 4 bases, with 24 bases between. Germline CDR1 reads MDHEN; CDR2 reads SYDVKM. The CDR3 protein is CASRNDLVRFSNQPQHF. Here the CDR3 DNA reads TGTGCCAGCCGCAACGATTTGGTGAGATTTTCTAATCAGCCCCAGCATTTT.

This sequence joins TRBV7-2 and TRBJ2-6; weak D call: TRBD1 (5 bases). The germline CDR1 and CDR2 sequences are SGHTA and FQGNSA. CDR3 length equals 16 residues. The V end lost 2 bases, the J end lost 0 bases, and 8 bases lay between the germline ends. Written as DNA, the CDR3 is TGTGCCAGCAGCTTATCCAGGGACTCTGGGGCCAACGTCCTGACTTTC. Encoded protein: CASSLSRDSGANVLTF.

The chain employs TRBV29-1 and TRBJ2-7; D possibly corresponds to TRBD2 (5 bases). The germline V gene encodes CDR1 SQVTM and CDR2 ANQGSEA. The CDR3 extends over 15 amino acids. V lost 4 bases to trimming and J lost 0 bases, with 16 bases between them. The CDR3 region is CSVVRREKSSYEQYF. The CDR3 DNA reads as TGCAGCGTTGTTCGACGGGAAAAGAGCTCCTACGAGCAGTACTTC.

The chain carries TRBV18 and TRBJ2-7, with D possibly matching TRBD1 (5 bases). The ends were cut back, 3 bases at V and 5 bases at J, with 14 bases in the middle. This CDR3 contains 14 residues. Per the germline V gene, CDR1 is KGHSH and CDR2 is LQKENI. The CDR3, as DNA: TGTGCCAGCTCACCGCCCCCTGGGGCTAACGAGCAGTACTTC. It translates to CASSPPPGANEQYF.

This clone showed up just once. V gene TRBV5-1 combines with J gene TRBJ1-2; the D is unclear. V was clipped by 0 bases and J by 7 bases, with 13 bases between them. The CDR3 runs 14 residues. Germline CDR1 is SGHRS and CDR2 is YFSETQ. The CDR3 protein is CASSLEVLTGGYTF. CDR3 in DNA: TGCGCCAGCAGCTTGGAGGTCCTGACGGGTGGCTACACCTTC. Full variable domain (remainder filled in from reference TRBV5-1 and TRBJ1-2): KAGVTQTPRYLIKTRGQQVTLSCSPISGHRSVSWYQQTPGQGLQFLFEYFSETQRNKGNFPGRFSGRQFSNSRSEMNVSTLELGDSALYLCASSLEVLTGGYTFGSGTRLTVV.

The V call is TRBV6-5, the J call TRBJ2-7; D is unclear. This CDR3 has 12 residues. Germline lookup yields CDR1 MNHEY and CDR2 SVGAGI. Trimming pared 2 bases from V and 6 bases from J, leaving 8 bases between. The CDR3 region is CASSYRLGEQYF. CDR3 nucleotides: TGTGCCAGCAGTTACCGACTCGGCGAGCAGTACTTC.

The rearrangement links TRBV7-9 to TRBJ2-2, with TRBD2 matching 12 bases. CDR3 length equals 15 residues. From germline, CDR1 is SEHNR and CDR2 FQNEAQ (reference sequence). J lost 8 bases, V lost 4 bases, and 5 bases had no gene match. In DNA, the CDR3 is TGTGCCAGCAGCTCCCTGACTAGCGGGAGAGGGGAGCTGTTTTTT. This translates into CASSSLTSGRGELFF.

The chain employs TRBV7-2 and TRBJ2-7; TRBD2 matches 8 bases. The V gene's germline CDR1 is SGHTA and CDR2 FQGNSA. This CDR3 has 15 residues. The J segment lost 7 bases and the V segment lost 5 bases, leaving 13 bases of the junction unmatched. The CDR3 loop reads CASSPPGLALREQYF. In DNA, the CDR3 is TGTGCCAGCAGCCCCCCCGGACTAGCCTTGAGAGAGCAGTACTTC.

V usage is TRBV7-2 and J usage is TRBJ1-2; D is ambiguous. V lost 1 base, J lost 2 bases, and 8 bases lay in between. The CDR3 covers 14 residues. In germline, CDR1 is SGHTA, CDR2 FQGNSA. CDR3 bases: TGTGCCAGCAGCTTAGTTCCCGCGAACTATGGCTACACCTTC. Its translation: CASSLVPANYGYTF.

The chain combines TRBV11-2 with TRBJ2-5; 7 nucleotides agree with TRBD2. Germline V lookup: CDR1 SGHAT, CDR2 FQNNGV. With 0 bases clipped from V and 7 bases from J, the junction kept 11 bases outside the gene matches. The CDR3 runs 16 residues. The CDR3 sequence: CASSLEAGGGLGTQYF. The CDR3 DNA sequence: TGTGCCAGCAGCTTAGAGGCTGGCGGGGGTCTGGGGACCCAGTACTTC.

This clone came up once. The chain combines TRBV7-2 with TRBJ1-2, with unresolved D. V lost 4 bases to trimming and J lost 3 bases, with 15 bases between them. This CDR3 is 15 amino acids long. Germline-derived CDR1 and CDR2 are SGHTA and FQGNSA. DNA for the CDR3: TGTGCCAGCAGCTCAACCCCGGGATGGGACTATGGCTACACCTTC. Its translation: CASSSTPGWDYGYTF.

V is TRBV5-1 and J is TRBJ2-1; a possible D gene is TRBD1 (6 bases). CDR1 is SGHRS and CDR2 is YFSETQ in the germline V gene. Between the trimmed V and J ends, which lost 5 bases and 8 bases, there was a span of 17 bases. The CDR3 runs 14 residues. CDR3 loop: CASRLTGSNDEQFF. CDR3 DNA: TGCGCCAGCAGATTGACAGGTTCCAACGATGAGCAGTTCTTC. The full variable domain, with the rest looked up from reference TRBV5-1 and TRBJ2-1, is KAGVTQTPRYLIKTRGQQVTLSCSPISGHRSVSWYQQTPGQGLQFLFEYFSETQRNKGNFPGRFSGRQFSNSRSEMNVSTLELGDSALYLCASRLTGSNDEQFFGPGTRLTVL.

This chain connects TRBV29-1 to TRBJ2-7, with TRBD1 matching 10 bases. This CDR3 spans 17 amino acids. V shed 0 bases, J shed 3 bases, and the junction held 11 bases outside the gene matches. Germline-derived CDR1 and CDR2 are SQVTM and ANQGSEA. The CDR3 is CSVEELRSGTGDYEQYF. CDR3 DNA: TGCAGCGTTGAAGAACTTCGATCCGGGACAGGGGACTACGAGCAGTACTTC.

This chain joins TRBV5-4 and TRBJ1-1; TRBD1 agrees at 7 bases. The CDR3 consists of 14 residues. The germline V gene has CDR1 SGHNT and CDR2 YYREEE (reference sequence). V lost 10 bases to trimming and J lost 3 bases; unmatched junction nucleotides: 12. The CDR3 DNA reads TGTGCCGGACGACAGGGAGCTAGGGACACTGAAGCTTTCTTT. Amino acids: CAGRQGARDTEAFF. The whole variable domain, filled in from reference TRBV5-4 and TRBJ1-1, reads ETGVTQSPTHLIKTRGQQVTLRCSSQSGHNTVSWYQQALGQGPQFIFQYYREEENGRGNFPPRFSGLQFPNYSSELNVNALELDDSALYLCAGRQGARDTEAFFGQGTRLTVV.

V and J are TRBV10-3 and TRBJ2-7, with TRBD2 matching over 7 bases. The V and J ends lost 3 bases and 0 bases, in that order; junction bases with no gene match: 5. The CDR3 consists of 15 residues. Germline V gene data show CDR1 as ENHRY and CDR2 as SYGVKD. CDR3 DNA: TGTGCCATCAGTGATGGACTAGAGAGCTCCTACGAGCAGTACTTC. It is translated as CAISDGLESSYEQYF.

The CDR3 DNA reads as TGTGCCAGCTCACCGGGGCGGGAAGTCACCGGGGAGCTGTTTTTT. It translates to CASSPGREVTGELFF. The V and J genes are TRBV18 and TRBJ2-2; possibly TRBD2 for D (6 bases). V was trimmed by 3 bases and J by 4 bases, leaving 12 bases between them. Germline V lookup: CDR1 KGHSH, CDR2 LQKENI. This CDR3 region has 15 residues.

The chain uses TRBV4-3 and TRBJ2-3; maybe TRBD1 (6 bases). CDR1 is LGHNA and CDR2 is YSLEER in the germline V gene. This CDR3 comprises 16 residues. V dropped 1 base and J dropped 3 bases, with 14 bases sitting between them. CDR3 sequence reads: CASSQAEGDMTDTQYF. CDR3 DNA: TGCGCCAGCAGCCAAGCCGAAGGGGACATGACAGATACGCAGTATTTT.

V gene TRBV6-4 combines with J gene TRBJ2-2; D remains ambiguous. Germline values: CDR1 MRHNA, CDR2 SNTAGT. This CDR3 contains 14 residues. The ends were cut back, 2 bases at V and 3 bases at J, with 7 bases in the middle. CDR3 sequence: CASSDRYDTGELFF. CDR3 DNA: TGTGCCAGCAGTGACCGGTACGACACCGGGGAGCTGTTTTTT.

V gene TRBV25-1 combines with J gene TRBJ2-7; 8 bases are shared with TRBD2. This CDR3 is 14 amino acids long. Germline CDR1 is MGHDK and CDR2 is SYGVNS. J was trimmed by 1 base and V by 5 bases; bases with no gene match: 4. CDR3 DNA sequence: TGTGCCAGCAGTCCCCCGGGGGGGTCCTACGAGCAGTACTTC. Residues: CASSPPGGSYEQYF.

The gene calls are TRBV4-2 and TRBJ1-4, with TRBD1 identical over 7 bases. Germline loops: CDR1 LGHNA, CDR2 YNFKEQ. V was pared by 0 bases and J by 7 bases, with 8 bases of the junction left unmatched. The CDR3 loop spans 16 amino acids. This CDR3 is CASSQDLVDRPEKLFF. CDR3 coding DNA: TGTGCCAGCAGCCAAGATCTTGTGGACAGGCCTGAAAAACTGTTTTTT.

In this sample, this clone turned up a few times. The chain employs TRBV5-1 and TRBJ2-1; possible D gene TRBD2, 5 bases. Germline V gene data show CDR1 as SGHRS and CDR2 as YFSETQ. The CDR3 is 16 residues long. V lost 0 bases, J lost 7 bases, and 17 bases lay in between. CDR3 nucleotides: TGCGCCAGCAGCTTGGGTCAGACTATTCAACTAAATGAGCAGTTCTTC. It yields the protein CASSLGQTIQLNEQFF.

This clone was counted only a few times. This rearrangement joins TRBV28 to TRBJ2-7; D perhaps matches TRBD1 (7 bases). V lost 5 bases, J lost 2 bases, and 10 bases lay in between. Per the germline V gene, CDR1 is MDHEN and CDR2 is SYDVKM. The CDR3 is 13 amino acids. CDR3 DNA: TGTGCCAGCAGTCCAGGGGGGACCTACGAGCAGTACTTC. Translating gives CASSPGGTYEQYF.